The 23 T cell receptor beta chains given below trace back to one sample, sequenced in a study of a mutant IDH1 vaccine in newly diagnosed glioma. Repertoires were generated with immunoSEQ multiplex PCR, while TCRdb's copy carries only in-frame clones and drops some. This table has tens of thousands of clones, around 84% appearing once. These TCRs are of unknown antigen specificity. The time point: week 5, during vaccination. Doses of 300 ug of mutant IDH1 20-mer peptide were given with topical imiquimod. Here the sequenced sample was PBMCs, taken from a glioma patient whose treatment included an IDH1 peptide vaccine. These TCRs come from a woman aged 50 to 65 with glioma.

The chain carries TRBV7-9 and TRBJ2-3; D perhaps matches TRBD2 (7 bases). Per germline, CDR1 SEHNR and CDR2 FQNEAQ (reference sequence). CDR3 length: 19 amino acids. Trimming pared 1 base from V and 2 bases from J, leaving 22 bases between. Written as DNA, the CDR3 is TGTGCCAGCAGCTTAGGAAACAGCTTTGGGGGGGCCCTCACAGATACGCAGTATTTT. Protein sequence: CASSLGNSFGGALTDTQYF.

The rearrangement uses TRBV11-3 and TRBJ2-7; maybe TRBD2 (6 bases). From germline, CDR1 is SGHNT and CDR2 YENEEA. Trimming took off 1 base at V and 5 bases at J, with 21 bases between the two ends. The CDR3 contains 17 residues. CDR3 in DNA: TGTGCCAGCAGCTTAGTGGGGGGTTCAGGCCGCGGGAACGAGCAGTACTTC. As protein: CASSLVGGSGRGNEQYF.

The CDR3: CASSIGEGQGEQYF. Here the CDR3 DNA reads TGTGCCAGTAGTATAGGGGAGGGGCAGGGCGAGCAGTACTTC. The genes are TRBV19 and TRBJ2-7, with 7 bases that match TRBD2. V lost 1 base to trimming and J lost 6 bases; unmatched junction nucleotides: 6. Germline CDR1 and CDR2: LNHDA and SQIVND (reference sequence). The CDR3 spans 14 residues.

The rearrangement uses TRBV4-1 and TRBJ1-5; D is uncertain. CDR1 and CDR2 from the germline V gene are MGHRA and YSYEKL. The CDR3 runs 14 residues. With 3 bases removed from V and 0 bases from J, the gap between germline ends came to 6 bases. The DNA for the CDR3 is TGCGCCAGCAGCCACGTGAGTAGCAATCAGCCCCAGCATTTT. The encoded protein is CASSHVSSNQPQHF.

This rearrangement joins TRBV11-2 to TRBJ1-3, with a weak D call TRBD1 (5 bases). Germline V gives CDR1 SGHAT, CDR2 FQNNGV. Trimming removed 5 bases at V and 2 bases at J, with 16 bases between. This CDR3 is 16 amino acids long. CDR3 sequence: CASSAIGAGTGNTIYF. DNA for the CDR3: TGTGCCAGCAGCGCCATAGGGGCGGGAACTGGAAACACCATATATTTT.

This chain uses TRBV4-1 with TRBJ1-1; D possibly corresponds to TRBD1 (6 bases). V dropped 0 bases and J dropped 5 bases, with 16 bases sitting between them. The germline V gene has CDR1 MGHRA and CDR2 YSYEKL. The CDR3 is made up of 16 amino acids. The CDR3 protein is CASSQDRGGGRTEAFF. Here the CDR3 DNA reads TGCGCCAGCAGCCAAGATCGGGGCGGGGGCCGGACTGAAGCTTTCTTT.

The chain links TRBV5-1 to TRBJ1-1; no clear D. Per germline, CDR1 SGHRS and CDR2 YFSETQ. The CDR3 consists of 14 residues. V was clipped by 0 bases and J by 0 bases, with 6 bases between them. The CDR3 sequence: CASSLVTVNTEAFF. The DNA for the CDR3 is TGCGCCAGCAGCTTGGTGACGGTGAACACTGAAGCTTTCTTT.

The chain uses TRBV9 and TRBJ1-2; tentative D call: TRBD1 (6 bases). The CDR3 runs to 20 residues. Trimming left V 5 bases short and J 3 bases short, with 32 bases between. Germline CDR1 SGDLS, CDR2 YYNGEE. CDR3 sequence (DNA): TGTGCCAGCAGTCATGGGGAAAATGTACAGGGACCCGGCAATTACTATGGCTACACCTTC. This translates into CASSHGENVQGPGNYYGYTF.

V and J are TRBV6-1 and TRBJ1-3; 9 bases line up with TRBD1. Germline assignment: CDR1 MNHNS and CDR2 SASEGT. CDR3 length equals 16 residues. The V gene end was trimmed by 4 bases and the J gene end by 2 bases; junction bases not matched to a gene: 6. Here the CDR3 DNA reads TGTGCCAGCAGTGGAAGGGACAGGGCGGCTGGAAACACCATATATTTT. It yields the protein CASSGRDRAAGNTIYF.

The chain links TRBV29-1 to TRBJ2-5, with no clear D. The closer fit of TRBJ2-7 to the DNA end suggests the J call may be wrong. Germline V gene data show CDR1 as SQVTM and CDR2 as ANQGSEA. The CDR3 covers 13 residues. This CDR3 reads CSVESTYSYEQYF. The DNA for the CDR3 is TGCAGCGTTGAAAGTACCTACTCCTACGAGCAGTACTTC.

This clone was seen once. The J gene is TRBJ1-3, the V gene TRBV7-8, with D tentatively TRBD1 (6 bases). Trimming removed 7 bases at V and 0 bases at J, with 13 bases between. Per the germline V gene, CDR1 is SGHVS and CDR2 is FQNEAQ. The CDR3 has 15 amino acids. CDR3 sequence (DNA): TGTGCCAGCAAACCCACAGGGAACTCTGGAAACACCATATATTTT. Translation gives CASKPTGNSGNTIYF.

This rearrangement joins TRBV5-1 to TRBJ2-2; D remains ambiguous. Germline loops: CDR1 SGHRS, CDR2 YFSETQ. The CDR3 consists of 14 residues. Between the trimmed V and J ends, which lost 4 bases and 2 bases, there was a span of 9 bases. CDR3 bases: TGCGCCAGCAGCCCACCCGCCAACACCGGGGAGCTGTTTTTT. Residues: CASSPPANTGELFF. Looking up the rest from reference TRBV5-1 and TRBJ2-2 gives the full variable domain: KAGVTQTPRYLIKTRGQQVTLSCSPISGHRSVSWYQQTPGQGLQFLFEYFSETQRNKGNFPGRFSGRQFSNSRSEMNVSTLELGDSALYLCASSPPANTGELFFGEGSRLTVL.

The genes are TRBV7-9 and TRBJ1-1; tentatively, D is TRBD1 (5 bases). Germline values: CDR1 SEHNR, CDR2 FQNEAQ (reference sequence). The CDR3 has 14 residues. Trimming cost V 0 bases and J 4 bases, with 9 bases left between them. The CDR3 region is CASSLALGTTEAFF. The CDR3 nucleotides are TGTGCCAGCAGCTTAGCGCTGGGGACCACTGAAGCTTTCTTT.

The rearrangement uses TRBV4-1 and TRBJ1-1, with 7 bases that match TRBD1. The germline V gene encodes CDR1 MGHRA and CDR2 YSYEKL. CDR3 length: 15 residues. Trimming removed 3 bases from V and 1 base from J; junction bases left unmatched: 5. The CDR3 reads CASSHRTGPNTEAFF. The DNA for the CDR3 is TGCGCCAGCAGCCACCGGACAGGACCGAACACTGAAGCTTTCTTT.

The V gene is TRBV28, the J gene TRBJ2-5; tentatively, D is TRBD2 (6 bases). The CDR3 totals 13 residues. Germline loops: CDR1 MDHEN, CDR2 SYDVKM. The V end lost 3 bases, the J end lost 7 bases, and 12 bases lay between the germline ends. The DNA for the CDR3 is TGTGCCAGCAGTTTTCAGGCCGGGGGGACCCAGTACTTC. As protein: CASSFQAGGTQYF.

The chain recombines TRBV18 with TRBJ1-2; perhaps TRBD1 as D (5 bases). Trimming stripped 6 bases from V and 6 bases from J, with 23 bases between. There are 16 residues in the CDR3. CDR1 KGHSH and CDR2 LQKENI come from the germline V gene. The DNA for the CDR3 is TGTGCCAGCTCTACCAACAGCGGGGGTTCTTTCGATGGCTACACCTTC. This translates into CASSTNSGGSFDGYTF.

The chain has TRBV19 and TRBJ2-1; D may be TRBD2 (6 bases). The CDR3 loop spans 15 amino acids. CDR1 is LNHDA, CDR2 SQIVND, per germline (reference sequence). The ends were cut back, 3 bases at V and 10 bases at J, with 19 bases in the middle. The CDR3 loop is CASSMPKGPTSEQFF. In DNA form, the CDR3 reads TGTGCCAGTAGTATGCCGAAAGGGCCCACTAGCGAGCAGTTCTTC. Using reference TRBV19 and TRBJ2-1 for the parts outside the CDR3, the full variable domain is DGGITQSPKYLFRKEGQNVTLSCEQNLNHDAMYWYRQDPGQGLRLIYYSQIVNDFQKGDIAEGYSVSREKKESFPLTVTSAQKNPTAFYLCASSMPKGPTSEQFFGPGTRLTVL.

This clone was found once. J is TRBJ1-2 and V is TRBV7-2; D perhaps matches TRBD1 (6 bases). The CDR3 consists of 14 residues. V was cut by 4 bases and J by 4 bases, with 13 bases left in between. Per germline, CDR1 SGHTA and CDR2 FQGNSA. CDR3 amino acids: CASSWGQGPYGYTF. The CDR3 bases are TGTGCCAGCAGCTGGGGACAAGGGCCCTATGGCTACACCTTC.

The CDR3 nucleotides read TGTGCCAGCAGCTCCGGGACTCCCGGAAGTGAGCAGTTCTTC. It codes for CASSSGTPGSEQFF. This chain uses TRBV7-3 with TRBJ2-1; weak D call: TRBD2 (6 bases). Germline assignment: CDR1 SGHTA and CDR2 FQGTGA. The CDR3 has 14 amino acids. The V gene lost 4 bases and the J gene lost 9 bases, with 16 bases spanning the gap.

The genes are TRBV5-1 and TRBJ1-1; D is uncertain. The ends were cut back, 4 bases at V and 1 base at J, with 14 bases in the middle. CDR1 is SGHRS and CDR2 is YFSETQ in the germline V gene. The CDR3 length is 15 residues. CDR3 amino acids: CASSARPQTNTEAFF. DNA for the CDR3: TGCGCCAGCAGCGCCCGACCTCAAACGAACACTGAAGCTTTCTTT. Supplemented by reference TRBV5-1 and TRBJ1-1, the full variable domain reads KAGVTQTPRYLIKTRGQQVTLSCSPISGHRSVSWYQQTPGQGLQFLFEYFSETQRNKGNFPGRFSGRQFSNSRSEMNVSTLELGDSALYLCASSARPQTNTEAFFGQGTRLTVV.

The chain links TRBV5-6 to TRBJ2-7, with D perhaps TRBD2 (5 bases). This CDR3 contains 12 residues. CDR1 is SGHDT, CDR2 YYEEEE, per germline. V was pared by 0 bases and J by 6 bases, with 7 bases between. CDR3 sequence reads: CASSLGGPEQYF. CDR3 nucleotides: TGTGCCAGCAGCTTGGGAGGGCCCGAGCAGTACTTC.

This chain joins TRBV2 and TRBJ2-7; D is unresolved. The CDR3 has 13 amino acids. Deletions cut 6 bases from V and 0 bases from J, with 9 bases between. The germline CDR1 and CDR2 sequences are SNHLY and FYNNEI. The CDR3 reads CASSPQSSYEQYF. The CDR3 coding sequence is TGTGCCAGCAGCCCCCAGTCCTCCTACGAGCAGTACTTC.

This chain uses TRBV14 with TRBJ1-4; D perhaps matches TRBD1 (6 bases). Trimming stripped 0 bases from V and 4 bases from J, with 12 bases between. CDR1 and CDR2 (germline): SGHDN, FVKESK. The CDR3 contains 16 residues. The CDR3 sequence: CASSQDARQVNEKLFF. The CDR3 region has the DNA TGTGCCAGCAGCCAAGACGCTCGACAGGTTAATGAAAAACTGTTTTTT.